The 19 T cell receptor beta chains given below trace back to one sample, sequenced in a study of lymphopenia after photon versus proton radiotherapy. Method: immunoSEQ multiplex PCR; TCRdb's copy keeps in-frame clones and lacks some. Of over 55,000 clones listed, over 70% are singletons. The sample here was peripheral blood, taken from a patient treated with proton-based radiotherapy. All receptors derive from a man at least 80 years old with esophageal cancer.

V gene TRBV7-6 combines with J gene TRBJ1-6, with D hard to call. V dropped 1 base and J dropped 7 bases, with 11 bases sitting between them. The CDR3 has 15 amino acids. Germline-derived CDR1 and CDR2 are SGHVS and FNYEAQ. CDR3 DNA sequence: TGTGCCAGCAGCTTAGGAGGAGGATTAAATTCACCCCTCCACTTT. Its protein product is CASSLGGGLNSPLHF.

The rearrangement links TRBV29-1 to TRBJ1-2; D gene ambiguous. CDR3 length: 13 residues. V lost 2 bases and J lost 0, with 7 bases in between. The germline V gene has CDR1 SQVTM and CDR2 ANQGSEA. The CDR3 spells CSVEIESNYGYTF. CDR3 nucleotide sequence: TGCAGCGTTGAAATAGAATCTAACTATGGCTACACCTTC.

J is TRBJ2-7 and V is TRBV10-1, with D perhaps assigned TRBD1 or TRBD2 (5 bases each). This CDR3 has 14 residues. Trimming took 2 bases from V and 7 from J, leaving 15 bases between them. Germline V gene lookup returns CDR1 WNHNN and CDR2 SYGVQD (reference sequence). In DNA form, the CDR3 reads TGCGCCAGCAGTGAGCGTTCAGGGACGGGAGAGCAGTACTTC. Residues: CASSERSGTGEQYF.

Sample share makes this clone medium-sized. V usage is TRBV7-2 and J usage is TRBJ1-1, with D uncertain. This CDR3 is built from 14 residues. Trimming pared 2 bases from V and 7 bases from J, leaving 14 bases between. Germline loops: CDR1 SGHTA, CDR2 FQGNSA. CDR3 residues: CASSLSWQAFEAFF. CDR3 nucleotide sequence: TGTGCCAGCAGCTTATCATGGCAGGCTTTTGAAGCTTTCTTT.

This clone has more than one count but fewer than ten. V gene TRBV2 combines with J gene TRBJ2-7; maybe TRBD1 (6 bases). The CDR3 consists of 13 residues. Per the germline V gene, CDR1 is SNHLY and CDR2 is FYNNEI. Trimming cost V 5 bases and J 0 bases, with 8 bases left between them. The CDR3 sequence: CASSLDSSYEQYF. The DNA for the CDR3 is TGTGCCAGCAGTCTGGACAGCTCCTACGAGCAGTACTTC.

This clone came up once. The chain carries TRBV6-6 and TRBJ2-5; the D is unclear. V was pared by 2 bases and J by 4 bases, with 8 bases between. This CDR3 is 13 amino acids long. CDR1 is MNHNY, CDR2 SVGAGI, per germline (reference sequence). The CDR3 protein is CASSYRQVETQYF. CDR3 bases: TGTGCCAGCAGTTACAGGCAGGTAGAGACCCAGTACTTC.

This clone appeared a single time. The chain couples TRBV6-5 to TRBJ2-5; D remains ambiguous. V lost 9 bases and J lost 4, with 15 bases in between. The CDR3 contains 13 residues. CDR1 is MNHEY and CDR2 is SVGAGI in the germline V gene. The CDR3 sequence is CASADGFGETQYF. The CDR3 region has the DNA TGTGCCAGTGCGGATGGGTTTGGAGAGACCCAGTACTTC.

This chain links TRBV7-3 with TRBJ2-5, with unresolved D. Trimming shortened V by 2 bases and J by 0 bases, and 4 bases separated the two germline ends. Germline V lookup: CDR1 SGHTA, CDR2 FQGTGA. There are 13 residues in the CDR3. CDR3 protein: CASSLGDQETQYF. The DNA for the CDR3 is TGTGCCAGCAGCTTAGGGGACCAAGAGACCCAGTACTTC.

This CDR3 reads CASSQGSGANNQPQHF. The CDR3 DNA sequence: TGCGCCAGCAGCCAAGGATCAGGGGCGAACAATCAGCCCCAGCATTTT. The chain combines TRBV4-1 with TRBJ1-5; D is possibly TRBD1 (6 bases). CDR3 length equals 16 residues. Germline CDR1 reads MGHRA; CDR2 reads YSYEKL. V lost 1 base and J lost 3, with 13 bases in between.

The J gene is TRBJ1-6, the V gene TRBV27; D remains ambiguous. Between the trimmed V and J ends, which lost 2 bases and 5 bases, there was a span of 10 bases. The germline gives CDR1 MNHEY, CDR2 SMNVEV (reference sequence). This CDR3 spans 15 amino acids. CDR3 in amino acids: CASSLNGVDNSPLHF. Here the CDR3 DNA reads TGTGCCAGCAGTTTAAATGGGGTCGATAATTCACCCCTCCACTTT.

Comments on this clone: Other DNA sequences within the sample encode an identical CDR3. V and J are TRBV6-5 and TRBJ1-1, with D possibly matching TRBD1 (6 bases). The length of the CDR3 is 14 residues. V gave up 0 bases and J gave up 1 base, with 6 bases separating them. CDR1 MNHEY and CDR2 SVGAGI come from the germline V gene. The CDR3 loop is CASSYSTGNTEAFF. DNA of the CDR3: TGTGCCAGCAGTTACTCGACAGGGAACACTGAAGCTTTCTTT.

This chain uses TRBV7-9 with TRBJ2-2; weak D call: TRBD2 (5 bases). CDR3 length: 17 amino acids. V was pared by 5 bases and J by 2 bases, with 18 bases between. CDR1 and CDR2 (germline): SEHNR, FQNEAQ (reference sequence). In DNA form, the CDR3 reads TGTGCCAGCAGCGGACTGGCGGGTGAGCCTAACACCGGGGAGCTGTTTTTT. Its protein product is CASSGLAGEPNTGELFF.

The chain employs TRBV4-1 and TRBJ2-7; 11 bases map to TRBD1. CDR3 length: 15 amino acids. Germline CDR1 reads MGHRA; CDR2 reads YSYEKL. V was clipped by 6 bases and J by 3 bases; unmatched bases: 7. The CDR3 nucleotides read TGCGCCAGCAGTCGATCCGGGACAGGGGGCTACGAGCAGTACTTC. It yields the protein CASSRSGTGGYEQYF.

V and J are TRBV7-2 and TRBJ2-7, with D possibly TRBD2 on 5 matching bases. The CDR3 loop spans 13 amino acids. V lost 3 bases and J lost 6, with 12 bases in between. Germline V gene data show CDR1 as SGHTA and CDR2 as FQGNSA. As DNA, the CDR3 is TGTGCCAGCAGCTTTAGCGAGTTAGGCGAGCAGTACTTC. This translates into CASSFSELGEQYF.

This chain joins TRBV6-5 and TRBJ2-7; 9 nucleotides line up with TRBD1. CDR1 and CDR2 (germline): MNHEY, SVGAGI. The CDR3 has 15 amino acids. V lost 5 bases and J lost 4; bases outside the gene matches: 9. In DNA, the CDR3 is TGTGCCAGCAGTCCAACCGGGACAGGGAGTTACGAGCAGTACTTC. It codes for CASSPTGTGSYEQYF.

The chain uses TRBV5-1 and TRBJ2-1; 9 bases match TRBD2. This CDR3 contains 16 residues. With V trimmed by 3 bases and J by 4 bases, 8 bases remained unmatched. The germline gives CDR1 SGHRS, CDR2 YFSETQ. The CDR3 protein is CASSSLGAGGYNEQFF. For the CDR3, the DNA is TGCGCCAGCAGCTCCCTGGGGGCGGGAGGGTACAATGAGCAGTTCTTC.

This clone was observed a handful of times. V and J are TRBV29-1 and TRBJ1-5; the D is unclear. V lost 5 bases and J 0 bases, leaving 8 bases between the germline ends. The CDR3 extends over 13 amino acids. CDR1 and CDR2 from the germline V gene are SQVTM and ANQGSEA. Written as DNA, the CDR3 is TGCAGCGTTTCAAGGAGTAGCAATCAGCCCCAGCATTTT. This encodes CSVSRSSNQPQHF.

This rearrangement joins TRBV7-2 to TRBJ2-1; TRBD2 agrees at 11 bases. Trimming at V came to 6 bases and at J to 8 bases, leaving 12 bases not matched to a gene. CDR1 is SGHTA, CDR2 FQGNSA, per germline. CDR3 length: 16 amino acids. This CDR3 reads CASSLNSGGAWYEQFF. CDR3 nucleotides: TGTGCCAGCAGTTTGAATAGCGGGGGGGCTTGGTATGAGCAGTTCTTC.

The CDR3 DNA reads as TGTGCCAGCAGCTTGAATGTTTACACCGGAACTTTCTTT. It codes for CASSLNVYTGTFF. This chain uses TRBV7-9 with TRBJ1-1; D remains ambiguous. Looked up from germline, CDR1 is SEHNR and CDR2 is FQNEAQ (reference sequence). There are 13 residues in the CDR3. Trimming shortened V by 3 bases and J by 12 bases, and 17 bases separated the two germline ends.